This is a list of T cell receptor beta chains from one sample in a study of blood T cell repertoires in COVID-19. Profiled with immunoSEQ multiplex PCR; TCRdb holds only in-frame clones, not every one. The data hold 55,000 to 70,000 clones, with more than 85% observed a single time. Sequencing was performed on peripheral blood. Receptors were obtained from a woman between 65 and 79 years old with active COVID-19. Each CDR3 is given with its conserved first and last residue. A D gene is named only where the DNA matches it firmly. Size values are once, few and many counts, or a class for expanded clones, and some rows have none.

d_gene: TRBD2
abundance: .
v_gene: TRBV11-2
j_gene: TRBJ2-3
CDR3nt: TGTGCCAGCACCCGAAGTAGCGGGGCCACAGATACGCAGTATTTT
CDR3aa: CASTRSSGATDTQYF

d_gene: TRBD2
abundance: once
v_gene: TRBV27
j_gene: TRBJ2-1
CDR3nt: TGTGCCAGCAGTTTATATTATGGACTAGCGGGAGGGCCGGGGTACAATGAGCAGTTCTTC
CDR3aa: CASSLYYGLAGGPGYNEQFF

d_gene: TRBD2
abundance: .
v_gene: TRBV7-9
j_gene: TRBJ2-3
CDR3nt: TGTGCCAGCAGCTTTAGCGGGATGGTAGATACGCAGTATTTT
CDR3aa: CASSFSGMVDTQYF

d_gene: .
abundance: .
v_gene: TRBV21-1
j_gene: TRBJ2-3
CDR3nt: TGTGCCAGCAGCAAAGGTAGGGGACATCCGTTGTGGTGGGCACGCACAGATACGCAGTATTTT
CDR3aa: CASSKGRGHPLWWARTDTQYF

d_gene: .
abundance: .
v_gene: TRBV14
j_gene: TRBJ2-1
CDR3nt: TGTGCCAGCAGCCGCCCCCCTGTGAGCTCCTACAATGAGCAGTTCTTC
CDR3aa: CASSRPPVSSYNEQFF

d_gene: .
abundance: few
v_gene: TRBV7-2
j_gene: TRBJ2-2
CDR3nt: TGTGCCAGCAGCTTAGACAGATACAACACCGGGGAGCTGTTTTTT
CDR3aa: CASSLDRYNTGELFF

d_gene: TRBD2
abundance: .
v_gene: TRBV2
j_gene: TRBJ2-2
CDR3nt: TGTGCCAGCAGTCCCACGCGGGGGGCCGGGGAGCTGTTTTTT
CDR3aa: CASSPTRGAGELFF

d_gene: .
abundance: .
v_gene: TRBV11-3
j_gene: TRBJ2-6
CDR3nt: TGTGCCAGCAGCTCTTCTAGTGACTCTGGGGCCAACGTCCTGACTTTC
CDR3aa: CASSSSSDSGANVLTF

d_gene: TRBD1
abundance: .
v_gene: TRBV7-9
j_gene: TRBJ1-1
CDR3nt: TGTGCCAGCAGCATGACAGGGTTGAACACTGAAGCTTTCTTT
CDR3aa: CASSMTGLNTEAFF

d_gene: .
abundance: once
v_gene: TRBV5-1
j_gene: TRBJ1-5
CDR3nt: TGCGCCAGCAGCTTGGATGGAGGGAGCAATCAGCCCCAGCATTTT
CDR3aa: CASSLDGGSNQPQHF

d_gene: .
abundance: medium-sized
v_gene: TRBV15
j_gene: TRBJ1-5
CDR3nt: TGTGCCACCAGCGGGGGGGTTAGCAATCAGCCCCAGCATTTT
CDR3aa: CATSGGVSNQPQHF

d_gene: .
abundance: .
v_gene: TRBV10-3
j_gene: TRBJ1-4
CDR3nt: TGTGCCATCACCCGGGCAACTAATGAAAAACTGTTTTTT
CDR3aa: CAITRATNEKLFF

d_gene: TRBD2
abundance: .
v_gene: TRBV7-3
j_gene: TRBJ2-1
CDR3nt: TGTGCCAGCAGCTTAATGGCGGGAGTTTGGCAGTTCTTC
CDR3aa: CASSLMAGVWQFF

d_gene: .
abundance: .
v_gene: TRBV27
j_gene: TRBJ2-7
CDR3nt: TGTGCCAGCAGTTTAATACGATCGGGCAGGGTGGCTGAGCAGTACTTC
CDR3aa: CASSLIRSGRVAEQYF

d_gene: TRBD1
abundance: .
v_gene: TRBV7-9
j_gene: TRBJ2-3
CDR3nt: TGTGCCAGCCGACAAAACAGGGGGGATACAGATACGCAGTATTTT
CDR3aa: CASRQNRGDTDTQYF

d_gene: .
abundance: few
v_gene: TRBV5-1
j_gene: TRBJ2-7
CDR3nt: TGCGCCAGCAGCTTGGAGCCCAACTCCTACGAGCAGTACTTC
CDR3aa: CASSLEPNSYEQYF

d_gene: .
abundance: .
v_gene: TRBV18
j_gene: TRBJ2-1
CDR3nt: TGTGCCAGCTCACCAGGGGGCGGGAGTTACAATGAGCAGTTCTTC
CDR3aa: CASSPGGGSYNEQFF

d_gene: .
abundance: .
v_gene: TRBV30
j_gene: TRBJ1-2
CDR3nt: TGTGCCTGGAGTGTATCGGAGGGTAGTGGCTACACCTTC
CDR3aa: CAWSVSEGSGYTF

d_gene: TRBD2
abundance: .
v_gene: TRBV7-7
j_gene: TRBJ2-1
CDR3nt: TGTGCCAGCAGCCAAAACCCGGGACTAGCGGCCTACAATGAGCAGTTCTTC
CDR3aa: CASSQNPGLAAYNEQFF

d_gene: .
abundance: .
v_gene: TRBV5-8
j_gene: TRBJ2-3
CDR3nt: TGTGCCAGCAGCTCTTGGGAGAATACAGATACGCAGTATTTT
CDR3aa: CASSSWENTDTQYF

d_gene: TRBD2
abundance: .
v_gene: TRBV9
j_gene: TRBJ2-3
CDR3nt: TGTGCCAGCAGCGTATATCCGGGGGGCGCGGGAGGAGATACGCAGTATTTT
CDR3aa: CASSVYPGGAGGDTQYF

d_gene: .
abundance: .
v_gene: TRBV10-1
j_gene: TRBJ2-1
CDR3nt: TGCGCCAGCAGTGAGTTGCGATACAATGAGCAGTTCTTC
CDR3aa: CASSELRYNEQFF

d_gene: .
abundance: .
v_gene: TRBV9
j_gene: TRBJ1-6
CDR3nt: TGTGCCAGCAGCGTACAGGGTGTGGGTTCACCCCTCCACTTT
CDR3aa: CASSVQGVGSPLHF

d_gene: TRBD1
abundance: .
v_gene: TRBV11-2
j_gene: TRBJ2-7
CDR3nt: TGTGCCAGCAGCTCAAGTAGAGGGGGACAGTCCTACGAGCAGTACTTC
CDR3aa: CASSSSRGGQSYEQYF

d_gene: TRBD1
abundance: .
v_gene: TRBV6-5
j_gene: TRBJ2-7
CDR3nt: TGTGCCAGCAGTTACTCGGGGCAGGGGGCCTACGAGCAGTACTTC
CDR3aa: CASSYSGQGAYEQYF

d_gene: .
abundance: .
v_gene: TRBV18
j_gene: TRBJ2-5
CDR3nt: TGTGCCAGCTCACCACTTAATCCTGAGACCCAGTACTTC
CDR3aa: CASSPLNPETQYF

d_gene: .
abundance: .
v_gene: TRBV19
j_gene: TRBJ1-1
CDR3nt: TGTGCCAGTAGTATGCCCAGGGGAGGGGACACTGAAGCTTTCTTT
CDR3aa: CASSMPRGGDTEAFF

d_gene: .
abundance: .
v_gene: TRBV18
j_gene: TRBJ2-1
CDR3nt: TGTGCCAGCTCACCTACTCAACAGGGAAACAATGAGCAGTTCTTC
CDR3aa: CASSPTQQGNNEQFF

d_gene: TRBD1
abundance: .
v_gene: TRBV15
j_gene: TRBJ2-7
CDR3nt: TGTGCCACCAGCAACCCCGGGACAGGGAACGAGCAGTACTTC
CDR3aa: CATSNPGTGNEQYF

d_gene: .
abundance: .
v_gene: TRBV5-1
j_gene: TRBJ1-1
CDR3nt: TGCGCCAGCAGCAACTTAGACACTGAAGCTTTCTTT
CDR3aa: CASSNLDTEAFF

d_gene: TRBD1
abundance: .
v_gene: TRBV28
j_gene: TRBJ1-4
CDR3nt: TGTGCCAGCAGTTCTCGGGACAGGGAGTATGAAAAACTGTTTTTT
CDR3aa: CASSSRDREYEKLFF